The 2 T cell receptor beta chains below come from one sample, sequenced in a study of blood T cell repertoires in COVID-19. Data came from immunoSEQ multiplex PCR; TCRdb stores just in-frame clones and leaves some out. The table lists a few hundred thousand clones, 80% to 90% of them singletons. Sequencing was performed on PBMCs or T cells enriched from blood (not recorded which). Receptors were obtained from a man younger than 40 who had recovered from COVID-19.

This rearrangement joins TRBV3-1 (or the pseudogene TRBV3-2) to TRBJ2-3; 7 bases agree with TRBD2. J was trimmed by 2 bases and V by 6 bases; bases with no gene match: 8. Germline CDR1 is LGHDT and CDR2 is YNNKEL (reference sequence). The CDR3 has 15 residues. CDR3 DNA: TGTGCCAGCAGATTTCAAGCGGGGCCCACAGATACGCAGTATTTT. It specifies CASRFQAGPTDTQYF.

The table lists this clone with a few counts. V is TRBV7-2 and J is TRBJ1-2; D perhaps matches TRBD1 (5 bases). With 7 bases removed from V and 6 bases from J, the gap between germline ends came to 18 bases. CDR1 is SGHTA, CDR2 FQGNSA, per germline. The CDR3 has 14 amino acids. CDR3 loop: CASNANGEGDGYTF. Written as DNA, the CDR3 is TGTGCCAGCAACGCCAACGGTGAAGGGGATGGCTACACCTTC.